These T cell receptor beta chains were read from a single sample in a study of control samples from healthy donors and cancer patients. Sequencing used immunoSEQ multiplex PCR; TCRdb keeps in-frame clones, though not all of them. This sample yields roughly 120,000 clones, of which approximately 94% are seen a single time; around 3.6% belongs to the top ten. Input material: blood. The receptor set was obtained from a man between 25 and 39 years old in good health. Each CDR3 is given with its conserved first and last residue. The D gene is left open where the match is weak. Part of the rows lack a size; the others show once, few, many or a class for expanded clones.

NA,TRBJ1-5,NA,TRBV27,CASSRQSNQPQHF,TGTGCCAGCAGCCGTCAGAGCAATCAGCCCCAGCATTTT
TRBD1,TRBJ1-2,NA,TRBV4-2,CASSHVVRDSNYGYTF,TGTGCCAGCAGCCATGTAGTCCGGGACAGCAACTATGGCTACACCTTC
TRBD1,TRBJ1-5,NA,TRBV19,CASTPTGVSNQPQHF,TGTGCCAGTACCCCGACAGGGGTATCGAATCAGCCCCAGCATTTT
NA,TRBJ1-6,NA,TRBV5-5,CASSWDLGPSPLHF,TGTGCCAGCAGCTGGGACCTGGGGCCGTCACCCCTCCACTTT
TRBD1,TRBJ1-4,NA,TRBV6-5,CASSYLTGVKEKLFF,TGTGCCAGCAGTTACCTTACAGGGGTCAAAGAAAAACTGTTTTTT
NA,TRBJ2-6,once,TRBV27,CASGVSGANVLTF,TGTGCCAGCGGCGTCTCTGGGGCCAACGTCCTGACTTTC
NA,TRBJ2-6,NA,TRBV2,CAFGRSGANVLTF,TGTGCCTTCGGGCGCTCTGGGGCCAACGTCCTGACTTTC
TRBD2,TRBJ2-7,many,TRBV4-1,CASSLIAGGRDEQYF,TGCGCCAGCAGCCTCATAGCGGGGGGGCGGGACGAGCAGTACTTC
TRBD2,TRBJ2-1,NA,TRBV4-2,CASSHRLAGGRNEQFF,TGTGCCAGCAGCCATCGACTAGCGGGGGGGCGGAATGAGCAGTTCTTC
NA,TRBJ1-6,NA,TRBV6-5,CASSVDTPNSPLHF,TGTGCCAGCAGCGTTGACACGCCTAATTCACCCCTCCACTTT
TRBD1,TRBJ1-4,NA,TRBV7-8,CASSPGTGLVEKLFF,TGTGCCAGCAGCCCAGGGACAGGGTTGGTTGAAAAACTGTTTTTT
TRBD1,TRBJ1-1,NA,TRBV3-1/TRBV3-2,CASSQGQLDDTEAFF,TGTGCCAGCAGCCAGGGACAGTTAGACGACACTGAAGCTTTCTTT
NA,TRBJ2-7,NA,TRBV4-1,CASSQDGQGPLSEQYF,TGCGCCAGCAGCCAAGATGGTCAGGGCCCGCTAAGCGAGCAGTACTTC
NA,TRBJ2-7,NA,TRBV27,CASSSHRDSYEQYF,TGTGCCAGCAGTTCCCACAGGGATTCCTACGAGCAGTACTTC
TRBD1,TRBJ1-2,NA,TRBV15,CATSRVGDRAYGYTF,TGTGCCACCAGCAGAGTCGGGGACAGGGCTTATGGCTACACCTTC
NA,TRBJ1-4,NA,TRBV5-1,CASSPQTSTNEKLFF,TGCGCCAGCAGCCCTCAGACGTCAACTAATGAAAAACTGTTTTTT
NA,TRBJ2-7,NA,TRBV4-3,CASSQGPDYEQYF,TGCGCCAGCAGCCAAGGTCCGGACTACGAGCAGTACTTC
NA,TRBJ1-2,NA,TRBV7-2,CASSFFYGYTF,TGTGCCAGCAGCTTCTTCTATGGCTACACCTTC
TRBD1,TRBJ2-1,NA,TRBV4-3,CASSQETGVNEQFF,TGCGCCAGCAGCCAGGAGACAGGGGTTAATGAGCAGTTCTTC
NA,TRBJ1-4,NA,TRBV27,CASSLRQTTNEKLFF,TGTGCCAGCAGTTTGCGGCAGACAACTAATGAAAAACTGTTTTTT
NA,TRBJ2-1,NA,TRBV3-1/TRBV3-2,CASSQDRGLIYNEQFF,TGTGCCAGCAGCCAAGATAGGGGCCTAATCTACAATGAGCAGTTCTTC
TRBD2,TRBJ2-1,NA,TRBV6-2/TRBV6-3,CASSYSLAGTVYNEQFF,TGTGCCAGCAGTTACTCTCTAGCGGGAACGGTATACAATGAGCAGTTCTTC
TRBD1,TRBJ2-2,NA,TRBV15,CATSIKTGGNTGELFF,TGTGCCACCAGCATCAAGACAGGGGGGAACACCGGGGAGCTGTTTTTT
NA,TRBJ2-1,NA,TRBV7-2,CASSSPVGRYNEQFF,TGTGCCAGCAGCTCCCCCGTGGGGCGCTACAATGAGCAGTTCTTC
NA,TRBJ1-2,NA,TRBV7-9,CASSQGLGNGYTF,TGTGCCAGCAGTCAGGGGTTAGGCAATGGCTACACCTTC
TRBD2,TRBJ2-5,NA,TRBV6-2/TRBV6-3,CASSYGPAGESETQYF,TGTGCCAGCAGTTACGGTCCAGCGGGGGAGAGTGAGACCCAGTACTTC
NA,TRBJ1-4,NA,TRBV6-5,CASSSVHTNEKLFF,TGTGCCAGCAGTTCGGTACACACTAATGAAAAACTGTTTTTT